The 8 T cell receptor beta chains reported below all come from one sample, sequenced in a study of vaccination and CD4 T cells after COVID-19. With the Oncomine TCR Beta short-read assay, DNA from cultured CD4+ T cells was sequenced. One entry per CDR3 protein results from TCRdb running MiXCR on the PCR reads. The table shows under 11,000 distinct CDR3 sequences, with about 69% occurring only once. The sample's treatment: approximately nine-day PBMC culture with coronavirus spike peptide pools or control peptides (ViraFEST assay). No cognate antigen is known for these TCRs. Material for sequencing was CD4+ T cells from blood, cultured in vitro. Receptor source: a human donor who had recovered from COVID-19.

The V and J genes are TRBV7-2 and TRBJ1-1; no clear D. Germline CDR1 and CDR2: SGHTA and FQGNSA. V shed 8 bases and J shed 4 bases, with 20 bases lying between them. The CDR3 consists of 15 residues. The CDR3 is CASGRRTSVGTEAFF. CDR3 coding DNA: TGTGCCAGCGGCCGGCGGACTTCTGTAGGCACTGAAGCTTTCTTT.

The CDR3 loop is CSAADYGYTF. The CDR3 region has the DNA TGCAGTGCTGCGGACTATGGCTACACCTTC. This chain connects TRBV20-1 to TRBJ1-2; D gene ambiguous. The germline V gene encodes CDR1 DFQATT and CDR2 SNEGSKA (reference sequence). The V and J ends lost 5 bases and 3 bases respectively, with 4 bases between them. CDR3 length equals 10 residues.

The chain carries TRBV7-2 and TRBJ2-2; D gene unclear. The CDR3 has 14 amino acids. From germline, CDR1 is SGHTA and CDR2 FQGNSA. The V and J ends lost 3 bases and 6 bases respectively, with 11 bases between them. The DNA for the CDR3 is TGTGCCAGCAGCTTCGACTCTCCGGCCGGGGAGCTGTTTTTT. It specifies CASSFDSPAGELFF.

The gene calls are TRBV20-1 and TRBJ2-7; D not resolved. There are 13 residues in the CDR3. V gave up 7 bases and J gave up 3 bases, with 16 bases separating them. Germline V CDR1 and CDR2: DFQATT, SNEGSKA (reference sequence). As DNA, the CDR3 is TGCAGTGTCCGCGGCGGAACCCTCTACGAGCAGTACTTC. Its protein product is CSVRGGTLYEQYF.

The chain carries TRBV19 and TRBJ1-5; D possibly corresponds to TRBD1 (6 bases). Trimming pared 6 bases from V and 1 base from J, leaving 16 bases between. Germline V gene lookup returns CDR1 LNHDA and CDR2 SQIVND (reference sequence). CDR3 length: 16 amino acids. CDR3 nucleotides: TGTGCCAGTAGGATTAACAGGGTTCGGAGCAATCAGCCCCAGCATTTT. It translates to CASRINRVRSNQPQHF.

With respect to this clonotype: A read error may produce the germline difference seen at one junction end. CDR3 DNA sequence: TGTGCCACCAGCTCCTCTAATGGCTATGGCCACACCTTC. Residues: CATSSSNGYGHTF. V and J are TRBV15 and TRBJ1-2; no reliable D call. This CDR3 has 13 amino acids. Germline CDR1 LNHNV, CDR2 YYDKDF (reference sequence).

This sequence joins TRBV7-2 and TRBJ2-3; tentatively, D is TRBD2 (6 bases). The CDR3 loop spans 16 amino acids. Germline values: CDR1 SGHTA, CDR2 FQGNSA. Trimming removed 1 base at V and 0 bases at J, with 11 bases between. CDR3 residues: CASSLVSGVSTDTQYF. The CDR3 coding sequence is TGTGCCAGCAGCTTAGTTTCGGGAGTTAGCACAGATACGCAGTATTTT.

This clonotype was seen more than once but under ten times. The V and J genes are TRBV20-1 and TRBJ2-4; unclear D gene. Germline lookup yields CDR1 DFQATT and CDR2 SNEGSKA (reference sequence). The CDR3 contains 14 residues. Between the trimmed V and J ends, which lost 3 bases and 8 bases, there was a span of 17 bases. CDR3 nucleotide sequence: TGCAGTGCTAGTGTAAGGAGTCTCTTCTACATTCAGTACTTC. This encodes CSASVRSLFYIQYF.